What follows are 19 T cell receptor beta chains derived from one specimen sequenced in a study of cytomegalovirus exposure and HLA in healthy donors. The PCR was carried out with 60 Vbeta primers and 13 Jbeta primers. Assay: immunoSEQ multiplex PCR; the TCRdb copy retains only in-frame clones and omits some. The data show roughly 130,000 clones, with more than 65% seen just once and less than 3.5% held by the top ten. Sequencing input: PBMCs. These receptors were obtained from a man aged 50 to 60 in good health and CMV-seronegative.

The genes are TRBV5-1 and TRBJ1-1; a possible D gene is TRBD1 (6 bases). Trimming took off 2 bases at V and 3 bases at J, with 11 bases between the two ends. The germline CDR1 and CDR2 sequences are SGHRS and YFSETQ. CDR3 length equals 14 residues. The CDR3 nucleotides read TGCGCCAGCAGCTTTTGGGCAGGGGACACTGAAGCTTTCTTT. This codes for CASSFWAGDTEAFF.

This rearrangement joins TRBV2 to TRBJ1-1, with D unresolved. CDR1 is SNHLY and CDR2 is FYNNEI in the germline V gene. The CDR3 has 12 residues. Trimming pared 5 bases from V and 1 base from J, leaving 5 bases between. For the CDR3, the DNA is TGTGCCAGCAGTCAGGAGAACACTGAAGCTTTCTTT. Residues: CASSQENTEAFF.

The chain has TRBV4-1 and TRBJ2-1; 13 positions match TRBD2. CDR1 MGHRA and CDR2 YSYEKL come from the germline V gene. V trimming: 5 bases; J trimming: 0 bases; junction bases outside the gene matches: 10. The CDR3 totals 19 residues. The CDR3: CASSVGPGLAGSSYNEQFF. The CDR3 nucleotides read TGCGCCAGCAGCGTCGGTCCGGGACTAGCGGGAAGCTCCTACAATGAGCAGTTCTTC.

V and J are TRBV30 and TRBJ1-2, with TRBD1 identical over 9 bases. The CDR3 is 16 residues long. Germline-derived CDR1 and CDR2 are GTSNPN and SVGIG (reference sequence). Germline trimming cut 4 bases from V and 4 bases from J; bases unmatched to any gene: 13. CDR3 nucleotide sequence: TGTGCCTGGACCTCCTTCCCGGGACAGGGAACCTATGGCTACACCTTC. It codes for CAWTSFPGQGTYGYTF.

Only one count was recorded for this clone. The rearrangement links TRBV5-1 to TRBJ2-3; D is undetermined. Germline CDR1 SGHRS, CDR2 YFSETQ. There are 11 residues in the CDR3. The V end lost 6 bases, the J end lost 6 bases, and 8 bases lay between the germline ends. Written as DNA, the CDR3 is TGCGCCAGCACGGTTAGTGATACGCAGTATTTT. This gives the protein CASTVSDTQYF.

This chain links TRBV6-1 with TRBJ2-7; a possible D gene is TRBD2 (5 bases). Germline CDR1 and CDR2: MNHNS and SASEGT. The V gene lost 4 bases and the J gene lost 6 bases, with 16 bases spanning the gap. CDR3 size: 14 residues. This CDR3 reads CASSVTLASSEQYF. CDR3 nucleotides: TGTGCCAGCAGTGTGACTCTAGCTAGCTCCGAGCAGTACTTC.

This clone came up a few times. V gene TRBV6-4 combines with J gene TRBJ2-6; 11 bases map to TRBD1. From germline, CDR1 is MRHNA and CDR2 SNTAGT. CDR3 length equals 17 residues. Trimming cost V 5 bases and J 0 bases; bases outside gene matches: 3. The CDR3 spells CASSTGTGGSGANVLTF. In DNA form, the CDR3 reads TGTGCCAGCAGTACCGGGACAGGGGGCTCTGGGGCCAACGTCCTGACTTTC.

The chain recombines TRBV5-1 with TRBJ2-7, with 10 bases identical to TRBD1. In germline, CDR1 is SGHRS, CDR2 YFSETQ. There are 15 residues in the CDR3. V trimming: 4 bases; J trimming: 7 bases; junction bases outside the gene matches: 11. This CDR3 reads CASSPVGQGFGEQYF. In nucleotides, the CDR3 is TGCGCCAGCAGCCCTGTGGGACAGGGGTTTGGAGAGCAGTACTTC.

The chain employs TRBV29-1 and TRBJ2-5, with 7 bases aligning to TRBD1. The J call may be in error: the DNA end matches TRBJ2-7 better. The CDR3 has 12 residues. Germline CDR1 is SQVTM and CDR2 is ANQGSEA. The CDR3 region has the DNA TGCAGCGCCAGGGACAGCTCCTACGAGCAGTACTTC. Translation gives CSARDSSYEQYF.

CDR3 protein: CASNNMARGSNQPQHF. CDR3 nucleotide sequence: TGTGCCAGCAATAACATGGCGAGAGGGAGTAATCAGCCCCAGCATTTT. J is TRBJ1-5 and V is TRBV21-1. TRBV21-1 is a documented pseudogene. This CDR3 contains 16 residues.

This clone was detected a few times. The chain uses TRBV2 and TRBJ1-4; D ambiguous. V gave up 5 bases and J gave up 8 bases, with 6 bases separating them. CDR1 is SNHLY and CDR2 is FYNNEI in the germline V gene. The CDR3 totals 11 residues. The CDR3 coding sequence is TGTGCCAGCAGTCCACAGGAAAAACTGTTTTTT. Translated, it gives CASSPQEKLFF.

This clone was seen only once. The chain recombines TRBV18 with TRBJ1-2; 7 bases line up with TRBD1. From germline, CDR1 is KGHSH and CDR2 LQKENI. V dropped 6 bases and J dropped 4; count of bases not matched to a gene: 8. This CDR3 region has 14 residues. The CDR3 spells CASSPGQSPYGYTF. In DNA, the CDR3 is TGTGCCAGCTCCCCGGGACAGAGCCCCTATGGCTACACCTTC.

The genes are TRBV7-2 and TRBJ2-3; the match to TRBD2 covers 12 bases. The junction had 10 bases not matched to a gene; V was cut back by 5 bases and J by 7 bases. This CDR3 comprises 16 residues. Germline V gives CDR1 SGHTA, CDR2 FQGNSA. The CDR3: CASSVLAGGSKYTQYF. In DNA form, the CDR3 reads TGTGCCAGCAGCGTACTAGCGGGGGGAAGCAAATATACGCAGTATTTT.

V usage is TRBV21-1 and J usage is TRBJ2-1; the DNA was not compared with TRBD2, the D call given in the table. TRBV21-1 is annotated as a pseudogene. The CDR3 runs 17 residues. The CDR3 bases are TGTGCCAGCAGCGTAGCGGGGGGGCCGTTTGCCTACAATGAGCAGTTCTTC. This encodes CASSVAGGPFAYNEQFF.

The CDR3 spells CASSLVSQGFNGRTEAFF. The CDR3 nucleotides are TGTGCCAGCAGCCTGGTGTCGCAGGGCTTTAACGGGAGAACTGAAGCTTTCTTT. The rearrangement joins TRBV7-8 to TRBJ1-1; weak D call: TRBD1 (5 bases). V was shortened by 5 bases and J by 5 bases, with 27 bases between the two germline ends. The CDR3 has 18 residues. Germline CDR1 is SGHVS and CDR2 is FQNEAQ.

The chain combines TRBV6-5 with TRBJ1-4, with D perhaps matching TRBD1 (5 bases). Trimming removed 10 bases at V and 3 bases at J, with 18 bases between. Per germline, CDR1 MNHEY and CDR2 SVGAGI. This CDR3 is 15 amino acids long. CDR3 loop: CATSSGGGANEKLFF. The CDR3 coding sequence is TGTGCCACCTCGTCGGGCGGGGGTGCTAATGAAAAACTGTTTTTT.

This chain connects TRBV7-2 to TRBJ2-3, with a tentative D call TRBD1 (6 bases). Germline CDR1 SGHTA, CDR2 FQGNSA. CDR3 length: 14 residues. The V and J ends lost 4 bases and 1 base respectively, with 9 bases between them. This CDR3 is CASSYRQGTDTQYF. CDR3 coding DNA: TGTGCCAGCAGCTACCGACAGGGCACAGATACGCAGTATTTT. The full variable domain, its missing parts supplied by reference TRBV7-2 and TRBJ2-3, is GAGVSQSPSNKVTEKGKDVELRCDPISGHTALYWYRQSLGQGLEFLIYFQGNSAPDKSGLPSDRFSAERTGGSVSTLTIQRTQQEDSAVYLCASSYRQGTDTQYFGPGTRLTVL.

This chain joins TRBV4-2 and TRBJ2-3; 12 nucleotides line up with TRBD2. This CDR3 spans 15 amino acids. Germline values: CDR1 LGHNA, CDR2 YNFKEQ. Trimming cost V 4 bases and J 10 bases; bases outside gene matches: 9. The CDR3 loop is CASSPLAGGLPSQYF. The CDR3 bases are TGTGCCAGCAGCCCGCTAGCGGGGGGGCTTCCCTCGCAGTATTTT.

The genes are TRBV4-2 and TRBJ1-1; the match to TRBD1 covers 9 bases. V lost 5 bases, J lost 5 bases, and 9 bases stayed unmatched. This CDR3 has 15 amino acids. CDR1 is LGHNA and CDR2 is YNFKEQ in the germline V gene. The CDR3 reads CASSDATGGWTEAFF. CDR3 bases: TGTGCCAGCAGCGACGCCACAGGGGGCTGGACTGAAGCTTTCTTT.